These T cell receptor beta chains were read from a single sample in a study of vaccination effects on CD4 cells after COVID-19. Assay: immunoSEQ multiplex PCR; the TCRdb copy retains only in-frame clones and omits some. The sample has about 73,000 clones, about 73% seen once. No cognate antigen is known for these TCRs. Material: CD4+ T cells from PBMCs cultured without peptide, obtained after COVID-19 vaccination. These receptors came from a human donor who received a COVID-19 vaccine. The CDR3 runs from the conserved cysteine through the conserved F or W. The D gene is left open where the match is weak. The size entry is marked missing in some rows and otherwise reads once, few, many or a size class.

TRBD2 | TRBJ2-1 | NA | TRBV7-8 | TGTGCCAGCAGCGTGGGACTAGCGGGGGGCTGGGCCTACAATGAGCAGTTCTTC | CASSVGLAGGWAYNEQFF
TRBD1 | TRBJ2-2 | NA | TRBV7-2 | TGTGCCAGCAGCACACAGGGGGGCCCCGGGGAGCTGTTTTTT | CASSTQGGPGELFF
NA | TRBJ2-5 | NA | TRBV7-2 | TGTGCCAGCAGCCGGACCGTGATGGAGACCCAGTACTTC | CASSRTVMETQYF
NA | TRBJ1-6 | few | TRBV28 | TGTGCCAGCAGTTTAGGGAGCTCCTATAATTCACCCCTCCACTTT | CASSLGSSYNSPLHF
NA | TRBJ1-5 | once | TRBV25-1 | TGTGCCAGCAGTGAATGGGGTCAGCCCCAGCATTTT | CASSEWGQPQHF
TRBD1 | TRBJ1-1 | NA | TRBV5-6 | TGTGCCAGCAGCTTGCTTCGAGTTTGGGACAGGGCAAACACTGAAGCTTTCTTT | CASSLLRVWDRANTEAFF
NA | TRBJ1-1 | NA | TRBV6-5 | TGTGCCAGCAGTTCCCCCGTAGTCTTTGAAGCTTTCTTT | CASSSPVVFEAFF
TRBD1 | TRBJ2-2 | few | TRBV6-5 | TGTGCCAGCCAGGGGACAGGGGGCAACACCGGGGAGCTGTTTTTT | CASQGTGGNTGELFF
NA | TRBJ2-5 | once | TRBV5-1 | TGCGCCAGCAGCTTGGCTGGAGGGACACCCCAAGAGACCCAGTACTTC | CASSLAGGTPQETQYF
TRBD1 | TRBJ1-4 | NA | TRBV5-1 | TGCGCCAGCAGCTTGGGGGACAGGGATGATGAAAAACTGTTTTTT | CASSLGDRDDEKLFF
TRBD1 | TRBJ1-2 | NA | TRBV19 | TGTGCCAGTAGTCTGAGACAGGGAGGGTACACCTTC | CASSLRQGGYTF
TRBD1 | TRBJ2-1 | NA | TRBV5-6 | TGTGCCAGCAGCTTTAAGGGACAGGGGTATTACAATGAGCAGTTCTTC | CASSFKGQGYYNEQFF